The next 32 T cell receptor beta chains were all read from a single sample in a study of blood T cells in healthy people across ages. A second about 6 to 12 cycle PCR used barcoded and J-beta primers. TCRdb used MiXCR to reprocess the 5' RACE reads, holding one entry per CDR3 protein. The repertoire holds over a million distinct CDR3 sequences, with approximately 42% as singletons. The specimen was blood. The receptors were sampled from a woman younger than 30 in good health.

This clonotype was counted only a few times. The chain is built from TRBV12-3 or TRBV12-4 and TRBJ2-7, with TRBD1 matching over 8 bases. V shed 3 bases and J 5 bases; nucleotides not matched to a gene: 12. CDR3 length: 16 residues. The CDR3 sequence: CASSLLPGGKRNEQYF. CDR3 bases: TGTGCCAGCAGTTTGCTTCCAGGGGGCAAGAGGAACGAGCAGTACTTC.

In this sample, this clonotype turned up a few times. V is TRBV20-1 and J is TRBJ2-1; D call uncertain. Germline lookup yields CDR1 DFQATT and CDR2 SNEGSKA (reference sequence). The V end was cut by 2 bases, the J end by 0 bases, with 8 bases between. The CDR3 length is 14 residues. In DNA, the CDR3 is TGCAGTGCTAGACTAACGAGCTCCTACAATGAGCAGTTCTTC. Translated: CSARLTSSYNEQFF.

This clonotype was seen many times. The chain links TRBV5-1 to TRBJ2-1; TRBD2 matches 10 bases. Germline assignment: CDR1 SGHRS and CDR2 YFSETQ. V gave up 4 bases and J gave up 6 bases; unmatched junction bases: 16. The CDR3 is 18 amino acids. CDR3 bases: TGCGCCAGCAGCCTACTTACTAGCGGGATTACCTTTACCAATGAGCAGTTCTTC. It specifies CASSLLTSGITFTNEQFF.

The CDR3 nucleotides are TGTGCCAGCAGAGCAGACAAAAGACGGCGGGCCTCTAGCACAGATACGCAGTATTTT. Translating it yields CASRADKRRRASSTDTQYF. The chain carries TRBV2 and TRBJ2-3, with D perhaps TRBD2 (5 bases). The CDR3 is 19 residues long. The germline CDR1 and CDR2 sequences are SNHLY and FYNNEI. The V end lost 6 bases, the J end lost 0 bases, and 25 bases lay between the germline ends.

This clonotype was seen more than once but under ten times. V and J are TRBV12-3 or TRBV12-4 and TRBJ2-3; TRBD2 agrees at 10 bases. This CDR3 comprises 15 residues. Losses at the gene ends were 7 bases for V and 6 bases for J; bases not matched to a gene: 10. CDR3 residues: CASTAASGRRDTQYF. The CDR3, as DNA: TGTGCCAGCACCGCGGCTAGCGGGAGAAGGGATACGCAGTATTTT.

The V and J genes are TRBV12-1 and TRBJ2-3; TRBD1 is taken as the D call from the table, unchecked against the DNA. TRBV12-1 is reported as a pseudogene. The CDR3 sequence is 14 residues long. CDR3 nucleotides: TGTGCCAGCAGCTCCCGGGACCTCACAGATACGCGGTATTTT. This codes for CASSSRDLTDTRYF.

V is TRBV7-8 and J is TRBJ2-3; D not resolved. The CDR3 length is 11 residues. The V and J ends lost 1 base and 14 bases respectively, with 10 bases between them. Germline lookup yields CDR1 SGHVS and CDR2 FQNEAQ. CDR3 region: CASSLVEDLYF. CDR3 bases: TGTGCCAGCAGCTTAGTTGAGGATCTGTATTTT.

This rearrangement joins TRBV20-1 to TRBJ2-6; TRBD2 might be the D (7 bases). Germline-derived CDR1 and CDR2 are DFQATT and SNEGSKA (reference sequence). The V and J ends lost 6 bases and 0 bases respectively, with 21 bases between them. This CDR3 region has 18 residues. The CDR3 DNA follows: TGCAGTGCGGTCGTCGGGGGGCGGTCATCCTCTGGGGCCAACGTCCTGACTTTC. Translated: CSAVVGGRSSSGANVLTF.

The V gene is TRBV20-1, the J gene TRBJ2-5, with D possibly matching TRBD1 (5 bases). Judging by the DNA end, TRBJ2-7 fits better; the J call may be wrong. Per the germline V gene, CDR1 is DFQATT and CDR2 is SNEGSKA (reference sequence). CDR3 length: 11 residues. CDR3 sequence reads: CSAVGQGEQYF. The CDR3 nucleotides are TGCAGTGCCGTGGGGCAAGGCGAGCAGTACTTC.

The V call is TRBV10-3, the J call TRBJ2-3; tentatively, D is TRBD2 (5 bases). The CDR3 sequence is 16 residues long. Germline assignment: CDR1 ENHRY and CDR2 SYGVKD. The V and J ends lost 8 bases and 0 bases respectively, with 18 bases between them. CDR3 coding DNA: TGTGCCATCGGCGGGCGGGCTAGCCAAAGCACAGATACGCAGTATTTT. It yields the protein CAIGGRASQSTDTQYF.

This clonotype has a single count. The rearrangement links TRBV7-9 to TRBJ1-1; 7 bases line up with TRBD1. Trimming cost V 1 base and J 1 base; bases outside gene matches: 3. CDR1 and CDR2 from the germline V gene are SEHNR and FQNEAQ (reference sequence). The CDR3 length is 15 residues. CDR3 DNA sequence: TGTGCCAGCAGCTTAGACGACAGGGCGAACACTGAAGCTTTCTTT. Residues: CASSLDDRANTEAFF.

The count of this clonotype is one. The chain joins TRBV7-2 to TRBJ2-7; D is undetermined. The J call could be wrong; TRBJ2-5 is a better fit for the DNA end. Germline V lookup: CDR1 SGHTA, CDR2 FQGNSA. The CDR3 consists of 15 residues. The CDR3 protein is CASSLAAVGTETQYF. As DNA, the CDR3 is TGTGCCAGCAGCTTAGCGGCAGTAGGTACGGAGACCCAGTACTTC.

This chain uses TRBV5-6 with TRBJ2-1; the D gene is possibly TRBD2 (6 bases). CDR3 length: 14 residues. V was pared by 4 bases and J by 8 bases, with 16 bases between. Germline V gene lookup returns CDR1 SGHDT and CDR2 YYEEEE. Here the CDR3 reads CASSVGQPGDEQFF. The CDR3 DNA follows: TGTGCCAGCAGCGTGGGGCAGCCGGGGGATGAGCAGTTCTTC.

The chain has TRBV9 and TRBJ2-3, with 10 nucleotides matching TRBD2. Germline V gene lookup returns CDR1 SGDLS and CDR2 YYNGEE. V was clipped by 0 bases and J by 5 bases; unmatched bases: 3. The CDR3 spans 15 residues. As DNA, the CDR3 is TGTGCCAGCAGCGTAGGAGCGGGGGGGCAAGATACGCAGTATTTT. It is translated as CASSVGAGGQDTQYF. Together with reference TRBV9 and TRBJ2-3, the CDR3 gives the full variable domain: DSGVTQTPKHLITATGQRVTLRCSPRSGDLSVYWYQQSLDQGLQFLIQYYNGEERAKGNILERFSAQQFPDLHSELNLSSLELGDSALYFCASSVGAGGQDTQYFGPGTRLTVL.

This sequence joins TRBV29-1 and TRBJ2-3, with 11 bases fitting TRBD2. This CDR3 region has 16 residues. V lost 6 bases and J lost 2; bases outside the gene matches: 10. Germline V gives CDR1 SQVTM, CDR2 ANQGSEA. In DNA form, the CDR3 reads TGCAGCGTGGGCGGGACTAGCGGTCTAAACACAGATACGCAGTATTTT. Encoded protein: CSVGGTSGLNTDTQYF.

The chain employs TRBV7-9 and TRBJ2-4; a weak D match, TRBD1 (5 bases). Germline V CDR1 and CDR2: SEHNR, FQNEAQ (reference sequence). The CDR3 runs to 16 residues. V lost 1 base, J lost 5 bases, and 15 bases lay in between. CDR3 nucleotides: TGTGCCAGCAGCTTAGTCGATGGCAGGGCCGAAAACATTCAGTACTTC. Translation gives CASSLVDGRAENIQYF.

This sequence joins TRBV4-1 and TRBJ1-1, with D maybe TRBD1 (5 bases). The V end was cut by 2 bases, the J end by 8 bases, with 12 bases between. This CDR3 contains 13 residues. The V gene's germline CDR1 is MGHRA and CDR2 YSYEKL. Here the CDR3 reads CASSQYDGTEAFF. The CDR3 DNA reads as TGCGCCAGCAGCCAATATGACGGGACCGAAGCTTTCTTT.

On this clonotype itself: One junction end disagrees with the germline gene, perhaps due to a read error. V usage is TRBV4-2 and J usage is TRBJ2-1; 10 nucleotides agree with TRBD2. Per germline, CDR1 LGHNA and CDR2 YNFKEQ. The CDR3 has 18 amino acids. CDR3 in amino acids: CASGQEAVGTSAYNEQFF. The CDR3 nucleotides are TGTGCCAGCGGCCAAGAAGCTGTCGGGACTAGCGCCTACAATGAGCAGTTCTTC.

This clonotype was seen a few times. The chain uses TRBV4-2 and TRBJ2-7; D not resolved. V was clipped by 2 bases and J by 0 bases, with 8 bases between them. The germline gives CDR1 LGHNA, CDR2 YNFKEQ. The CDR3 spans 14 residues. The CDR3 loop reads CASSQKWDSYEQYF. The CDR3 coding sequence is TGTGCCAGCAGCCAAAAATGGGACTCCTACGAGCAGTACTTC.

The chain links TRBV6-5 to TRBJ2-7; weak D call: TRBD1 (6 bases). Germline lookup yields CDR1 MNHEY and CDR2 SVGAGI. The germline V and J ends were trimmed by 3 bases and 2 bases, with 17 bases remaining between them. The CDR3 is made up of 16 amino acids. The chain's CDR3 is CASSYFIGTTTYEQYF. CDR3 bases: TGTGCCAGCAGTTATTTCATTGGGACAACTACCTACGAGCAGTACTTC.

About this clonotype itself: A junction end diverges from the germline sequence, so it may reflect a read error. The chain uses TRBV20-1 and TRBJ2-3; D uncertain. Germline CDR1 is DFQATT and CDR2 is SNEGSKA (reference sequence). There are 11 residues in the CDR3. CDR3 region: CSALTTDKQYF. CDR3 nucleotide sequence: TGCAGTGCTTTAACCACAGATAAGCAGTATTTT.

The V and J genes are TRBV6-1 and TRBJ2-6, with D unclear. Germline V gives CDR1 MNHNS, CDR2 SASEGT. This CDR3 has 15 amino acids. V lost 4 bases, J lost 0 bases, and 7 bases lay in between. CDR3 residues: CASSGRLSGANVLTF. CDR3 nucleotide sequence: TGTGCCAGCAGTGGACGCCTCTCTGGGGCCAACGTCCTGACTTTC.

V and J are TRBV7-8 and TRBJ2-1, with 10 bases identical to TRBD2. J gave up 0 bases and V 5 bases, and 10 bases lay outside the gene matches. The CDR3 is 18 amino acids. The germline V gene encodes CDR1 SGHVS and CDR2 FQNEAQ. The DNA of the CDR3 is TGTGCCAGCAGCCAGGGTGCCCTAGCGGGGGTCTCCTACAATGAGCAGTTCTTC. Protein sequence: CASSQGALAGVSYNEQFF.

V gene TRBV3-1 combines with J gene TRBJ2-7, with 8 bases lining up with TRBD2. The J call may be incorrect, as the DNA end agrees better with TRBJ2-5. The CDR3 has 15 amino acids. In germline, CDR1 is LGHDT, CDR2 YNNKEL (reference sequence). CDR3 loop: CASSPSGGGGETQYF. The CDR3 DNA follows: TGTGCCAGCAGCCCGTCGGGGGGGGGCGGTGAGACCCAGTACTTC.

In the case of this clonotype: Given a much more abundant clone one base away, this may be a read error. The J gene is TRBJ2-5, the V gene TRBV7-8; TRBD2 agrees at 8 bases. V dropped 0 bases and J dropped 11; count of bases not matched to a gene: 17. Looked up from germline, CDR1 is SGHVS and CDR2 is FQNEAQ. The CDR3 extends over 17 amino acids. CDR3 amino acids: CASSLAPSGLAGHEQYF. The DNA for the CDR3 is TGTGCCAGCAGCTTAGCCCCATCCGGGTTAGCGGGACATGAGCAGTACTTC.

The V and J genes are TRBV28 and TRBJ2-2; D remains ambiguous. This CDR3 has 15 residues. V was trimmed by 5 bases and J by 6 bases, leaving 16 bases between them. Germline V gene sequence: CDR1 MDHEN, CDR2 SYDVKM. CDR3 protein: CASSPYQKAPGELFF. As DNA, the CDR3 is TGTGCCAGCAGTCCCTACCAAAAGGCCCCCGGGGAGCTGTTTTTT.

Concerning this clonotype: The junction departs from the called germline gene at one end, perhaps through a read error. The rearrangement links TRBV5-1 to TRBJ2-4, with 10 bases matching TRBD1. Near its end, the DNA agrees better with TRBJ2-7, so the J call may be wrong. This CDR3 has 14 amino acids. Germline V CDR1 and CDR2: SGHRS, YFSETQ. This CDR3 reads CVSSSGQGAYEQYF. The CDR3 DNA sequence: TGCGTCAGCAGCTCCGGACAGGGGGCCTACGAGCAGTACTTC.

The sample holds many counts of this clonotype. The chain uses TRBV20-1 and TRBJ1-1; TRBD1 is a possible D gene (5 bases). The CDR3 runs 14 residues. With 3 bases removed from V and 4 bases from J, the gap between germline ends came to 15 bases. The germline gives CDR1 DFQATT, CDR2 SNEGSKA (reference sequence). CDR3 protein: CSASSGRGGTEAFF. The CDR3 nucleotides are TGCAGTGCTAGCTCGGGGCGCGGTGGCACTGAAGCTTTCTTT.

This clonotype was found a few times. This chain connects TRBV12-3 or TRBV12-4 to TRBJ2-1, with a possible D match to TRBD1 (5 bases). There are 15 residues in the CDR3. Trimming pared 3 bases from V and 4 bases from J, leaving 13 bases between. CDR3 DNA: TGTGCCAGCAGTTTGCAGGGAAGGGGTTACAATGAGCAGTTCTTC. Its translation is CASSLQGRGYNEQFF.

This clonotype was seen a handful of times. V gene TRBV21-1 combines with J gene TRBJ1-2. TRBV21-1 is a known pseudogene. The CDR3 loop spans 14 amino acids. DNA for the CDR3: TGTGCCAGCAGCAAAGGACACGGCCATAATGGCTACACCTTC. Protein: CASSKGHGHNGYTF.

The CDR3 nucleotides read TGTGCCGGAAGGGACGGACATGGCTACACCTTC. This gives the protein CAGRDGHGYTF. The V gene is TRBV2, the J gene TRBJ1-2; D might be TRBD1 (5 bases). V was pared by 11 bases and J by 6 bases, with 13 bases between. CDR3 length equals 11 residues. Germline V CDR1 and CDR2: SNHLY, FYNNEI. Combining the CDR3 with reference TRBV2 and TRBJ1-2 gives the whole variable domain EPEVTQTPSHQVTQMGQEVILRCVPISNHLYFYWYRQILGQKVEFLVSFYNNEISEKSEIFDDQFSVERPDGSNFTLKIRSTKLEDSAMYFCAGRDGHGYTFGSGTRLTVV.

In its sample, this clonotype was seen a few times. The chain combines TRBV7-9 with TRBJ1-4; the D is unclear. The CDR3 totals 15 residues. The V gene lost 1 base and the J gene lost 3 bases, with 9 bases spanning the gap. Germline CDR1 is SEHNR and CDR2 is FQNEAQ (reference sequence). The DNA for the CDR3 is TGTGCCAGCAGCTTAGACGGGAATGCTAATGAAAAACTGTTTTTT. It translates to CASSLDGNANEKLFF.